These 3 T cell receptor beta chains share one sample of origin, sequenced in a study of T-cell reconstitution after alpha-beta-depleted transplantation in children. Preparing the TCRbeta library involved the use of unique molecular identifiers. MiXCR, applied by TCRdb to the PCR reads, yields one record per CDR3 protein. The sample records a few hundred thousand distinct CDR3 sequences, 10% to 15% being singletons. Sample: PBMCs, mostly from graft donor cells, taken 360 days after TCRalphabeta/CD19-depleted stem cell transplant. Receptors originate from a male patient aged 5 to 17 who had a stem cell transplant for acute myeloid leukemia, so the T cells may come from the graft donor.

The genes are TRBV29-1 and TRBJ2-3, with TRBD1 identical over 9 bases. After removal of 7 bases from V and 1 base from J, the junction contained 12 bases not matched to a gene. Per germline, CDR1 SQVTM and CDR2 ANQGSEA. This CDR3 has 16 residues. In DNA, the CDR3 is TGCAGCGGGGACAGGGCTCTAGGCATGGGCACAGATACGCAGTATTTT. Translating gives CSGDRALGMGTDTQYF.

This clonotype was picked up a small number of times. The chain has TRBV24-1 and TRBJ2-1; TRBD2 agrees at 11 bases. Trimming cost V 4 bases and J 5 bases; bases outside gene matches: 9. The CDR3 loop spans 17 amino acids. The germline V gene has CDR1 KGHDR and CDR2 SFDVKD. The CDR3 here is CATSDWKGLAANNEQFF. The CDR3 region has the DNA TGTGCCACCAGTGACTGGAAGGGACTAGCGGCTAACAATGAGCAGTTCTTC.

This clonotype was seen many times. The chain employs TRBV4-2 and TRBJ2-2; 8 bases are shared with TRBD1. CDR1 and CDR2 (germline): LGHNA, YNFKEQ. This CDR3 is built from 17 residues. V shed 0 bases, J shed 3 bases, and the junction held 6 bases outside the gene matches. The CDR3 sequence is CASSQEVRGPYTGELFF. The CDR3 region has the DNA TGTGCCAGCAGCCAAGAGGTCAGGGGGCCTTACACCGGGGAGCTGTTTTTT.